This entry describes one TCR beta chain. This entry comes from a study of regulatory T cells in long-lasting Graves disease. The CDR3 loop spans 16 amino acids. Germline CDR1 reads SNHLY; CDR2 reads FYNNEI. V was pared by 0 bases and J by 2 bases, with 13 bases between. Arm-PCR of CDR3 regions with iRepertoire HTBI primers generated TCR beta libraries. Using its own MiXCR run on the multiplex PCR reads, TCRdb lists one record per CDR3 protein. The repertoire consists of about half a million distinct CDR3 sequences, with around a fifth occurring once and the leading ten covering about an eighth. Time point specified: persistent/refractory GD, antithyroid drugs over 5 years with positive TRAb. Extracted PBMC RNA gave rise to the TCR library.

This clonotype originated in a female donor with Graves disease. The sample here was peripheral blood mononuclear cells (PBMCs), taken when the disease was refractory, from a patient treated with antithyroid drugs. The chain is built from TRBV2 and TRBJ1-2, with D hard to call. The CDR3 protein is CASSEAMALVNYGYTF. The CDR3 DNA reads as TGTGCCAGCAGTGAAGCCATGGCGCTAGTCAACTATGGCTACACCTTC.